A selection of T cell receptor beta chains follows, all from one sample in a study of blood T cell repertoires in COVID-19. Method: immunoSEQ multiplex PCR; TCRdb's copy keeps in-frame clones and lacks some. Of about 44,000 clones listed, over 70% are singletons. The sequencing input was peripheral blood. The receptors here all came from a woman between 40 and 55 years old with acute or convalescent COVID-19. The CDR3 runs from the conserved cysteine through the conserved F or W. The order of the fields is J gene, D gene, V gene, CDR3 protein. The D gene is left open where the match is weak.

TRBJ2-6 TRBD1 TRBV4-3 CASSQDPQGGANVLTF
TRBJ2-1 TRBD2 TRBV11-1 CASSNRDYPYNEQFF
TRBJ2-4 - TRBV7-2 CASSSWKGNIQYF
TRBJ2-1 TRBD2 TRBV28 CASSLWTSGDSYNEQFF
TRBJ2-2 - TRBV7-3 CASSRGPNTGELFF
TRBJ2-7 - TRBV29-1 CSVEDPWTEGKEQYF
TRBJ2-3 - TRBV9 CASSVVHNGADTQYF
TRBJ2-4 - TRBV28 CASRPQGAKNIQYF
TRBJ1-1 - TRBV5-4 CASVLPGNTEAFF
TRBJ1-5 - TRBV19 CASSIDSDSNQPQHF
TRBJ1-6 TRBD1 TRBV5-4 CASSWGQGNSPLHF
TRBJ2-1 - TRBV6-6 CASSYSGQYNEQFF
TRBJ2-2 - TRBV14 CASSLLGANTGELFF
TRBJ1-2 - TRBV28 CASTSVGGYTF
TRBJ1-5 - TRBV6-5 CASKQQSPGNQPQHF
TRBJ2-1 - TRBV11-2 CASSLFQGIIYNEQFF
TRBJ2-4 TRBD2 TRBV3-1/TRBV3-2 CASSTRTSGIAKNIQYF
TRBJ1-1 TRBD1 TRBV6-5 CASRRGQGATEAFF
TRBJ2-3 TRBD1 TRBV19 CASSIGDRGATDTQYF
TRBJ2-1 - TRBV5-6 CASSLRTPGGEFF
TRBJ2-7 TRBD2 TRBV7-9 CASSLGTSGFTYEQYF
TRBJ1-2 TRBD1 TRBV29-1 CSVRTGQNYGYTF
TRBJ1-6 - TRBV30 CASSGSTHSPLHF
TRBJ1-5 TRBD1 TRBV30 CAYAPVRQGRNQPQHF
TRBJ2-3 TRBD1 TRBV19 CASSTSRDRGRKDTQYF
TRBJ1-1 - TRBV9 CASSVVIGVNTEAFF
TRBJ2-5 TRBD2 TRBV2 CASIQTSGSAQETQYF
TRBJ1-1 - TRBV16 CASSHRDWEGTEAFF
TRBJ1-1 - TRBV9 CASSPGGRGIEAFF
TRBJ2-3 TRBD1 TRBV11-3 CASSPQGVDTDTQYF
TRBJ2-7 TRBD1 TRBV6-5 CASSSGTGVNEQYF
TRBJ1-3 TRBD1 TRBV11-2 CASSSIRTGSGNTIYF
TRBJ1-3 TRBD1 TRBV3-1/TRBV3-2 CASSQDRGQGNTIYF
TRBJ2-5 - TRBV12-5 CASALRGGKQETQYF
TRBJ2-1 TRBD2 TRBV10-3 CAISAPPTGTSPNEQFF
TRBJ2-2 - TRBV24-1 CATMTRANTGELFF